One sample yielded the 15 T cell receptor beta chains listed below, sequenced in a study of shared clonotypes between healthy human individuals (TCRdb year 2020). Library construction relied on the immunoSEQ multiplex PCR assay. Imported from immuneACCESS, the table was reduced by TCRdb to in-frame sequences with V and J called. These copies leave out some clones; in studies compared against another copy, an unresolved V gene accounts for under half, and the cause of the remainder is not known. A total of some 350,000 clones appear in this sample, roughly 70% of them only once. The ten largest clones capture 10% of the sample. Sequencing was done on a sample of memory CD4+ T cells sorted from blood. The meaning of the sample's cell subset or site label: CD45RA-negative fraction. All receptors derive from a man between 25 and 39 years old in good health.

The CDR3 coding sequence is TGTGCCAGCAGTACGGGGTACTCTGGAAACACCATATATTTT. Translated, it gives CASSTGYSGNTIYF. The gene calls are TRBV27 and TRBJ1-3, with no clear D. The germline V and J ends were trimmed by 5 bases and 0 bases, with 8 bases remaining between them. Per germline, CDR1 MNHEY and CDR2 SMNVEV (reference sequence). The CDR3 length is 14 residues.

The chain employs TRBV14 and TRBJ2-1, with D perhaps being TRBD1 or TRBD2 (5 bases each). This CDR3 spans 17 amino acids. The V gene's germline CDR1 is SGHDN and CDR2 FVKESK. V lost 0 bases, J lost 6 bases, and 18 bases lay in between. The CDR3 bases are TGTGCCAGCAGCCAAGATCTGCTCGGGTCGGGACCCAATGAGCAGTTCTTC. Translated: CASSQDLLGSGPNEQFF. Complete variable domain (other parts from reference TRBV14 and TRBJ2-1): EAGVTQFPSHSVIEKGQTVTLRCDPISGHDNLYWYRRVMGKEIKFLLHFVKESKQDESGMPNNRFLAERTGGTYSTLKVQPAELEDSGVYFCASSQDLLGSGPNEQFFGPGTRLTVL.

V is TRBV5-1 and J is TRBJ2-1; D is possibly TRBD2 (6 bases). The length of the CDR3 is 15 residues. V lost 0 bases, J lost 3 bases, and 10 bases lay in between. CDR1 and CDR2 from the germline V gene are SGHRS and YFSETQ. Written as DNA, the CDR3 is TGCGCCAGCAGCTTGGAGCGGGCCCGCTACAATGAGCAGTTCTTC. Amino acids: CASSLERARYNEQFF. The whole variable domain, remainder taken from reference TRBV5-1 and TRBJ2-1, is KAGVTQTPRYLIKTRGQQVTLSCSPISGHRSVSWYQQTPGQGLQFLFEYFSETQRNKGNFPGRFSGRQFSNSRSEMNVSTLELGDSALYLCASSLERARYNEQFFGPGTRLTVL.

The chain employs TRBV6-1 and TRBJ2-5; weak D call: TRBD2 (6 bases). The V and J ends lost 7 bases and 1 base respectively, with 10 bases between them. From germline, CDR1 is MNHNS and CDR2 SASEGT. The CDR3 runs to 13 residues. The CDR3 spells CASTRDFQETQYF. The CDR3 nucleotides are TGTGCCAGCACCCGGGACTTCCAAGAGACCCAGTACTTC.

V usage is TRBV5-1 and J usage is TRBJ2-5; 10 bases line up with TRBD1. The CDR3 has 16 residues. Trimming at V came to 4 bases and at J to 5 bases, leaving 11 bases not matched to a gene. CDR1 SGHRS and CDR2 YFSETQ come from the germline V gene. The CDR3 sequence: CASSHFETGGAETQYF. CDR3 nucleotide sequence: TGCGCCAGCAGCCATTTTGAGACAGGGGGCGCGGAGACCCAGTACTTC.

This clone was seen repeatedly, ten times or more. The chain joins TRBV6-6 to TRBJ2-6; D not certain. V was cut by 8 bases and J by 10 bases, with 21 bases left in between. The CDR3 runs to 15 residues. CDR1 and CDR2 (germline): MNHNY, SVGAGI (reference sequence). This CDR3 is CASQVERLLGNVLTF. In DNA form, the CDR3 reads TGTGCCAGCCAAGTCGAACGTCTTCTGGGAAACGTCCTGACTTTC.

This clone was counted many times. The CDR3 is CSVEDVGGLNSYEQYF. CDR3 bases: TGCAGCGTTGAAGACGTGGGCGGCCTCAACTCCTACGAGCAGTACTTC. V gene TRBV29-1 combines with J gene TRBJ2-7; D gene ambiguous. The CDR3 extends over 16 amino acids. Germline V gene lookup returns CDR1 SQVTM and CDR2 ANQGSEA. The ends were cut back, 0 bases at V and 0 bases at J, with 15 bases in the middle.

The V call is TRBV2, the J call TRBJ2-3; no definite D call. The germline V gene encodes CDR1 SNHLY and CDR2 FYNNEI. Trimming took 7 bases from V and 1 from J, leaving 15 bases between them. This CDR3 is built from 15 residues. CDR3: CASINVSWGTDTQYF. In nucleotides, the CDR3 is TGTGCCAGCATAAACGTTAGTTGGGGCACAGATACGCAGTATTTT.

J is TRBJ2-2 and V is TRBV10-2, with 9 bases identical to TRBD2. V lost 6 bases and J lost 5; bases outside the gene matches: 7. This CDR3 region has 15 residues. From germline, CDR1 is WSHSY and CDR2 SAAADI. CDR3 DNA sequence: TGCGCCAGCAGGGGTTTAGCGGGAGAGACCGGGGAGCTGTTTTTT. It yields the protein CASRGLAGETGELFF.

Here the CDR3 reads CASSGQENSPLHF. The CDR3 DNA follows: TGCGCCAGCTCGGGACAGGAAAATTCACCCCTCCACTTT. This chain links TRBV10-1 with TRBJ1-6, with TRBD1 matching over 8 bases. The CDR3 is 13 residues long. Germline assignment: CDR1 WNHNN and CDR2 SYGVQD (reference sequence). J gave up 7 bases and V 8 bases, and 4 bases lay outside the gene matches.

This clone occurred a few times. V is TRBV5-1 and J is TRBJ1-2, with 8 bases that match TRBD1. This CDR3 comprises 15 residues. The germline V gene encodes CDR1 SGHRS and CDR2 YFSETQ. V trimming: 5 bases; J trimming: 0 bases; junction bases outside the gene matches: 6. This chain's CDR3 is CASRPGQATNYGYTF. In nucleotides, the CDR3 is TGCGCCAGCAGGCCGGGACAGGCAACTAACTATGGCTACACCTTC.

This chain links TRBV7-9 with TRBJ1-4; D remains unclear. Looked up from germline, CDR1 is SEHNR and CDR2 is FQNEAQ (reference sequence). The ends were cut back, 4 bases at V and 5 bases at J, with 11 bases in the middle. CDR3 length equals 14 residues. The CDR3 DNA reads TGTGCCAGCAGCTCGCCGGGTGGGAATGAAAAACTGTTTTTT. This codes for CASSSPGGNEKLFF.

The chain couples TRBV9 to TRBJ1-1, with unresolved D. CDR3 size: 13 residues. Germline V CDR1 and CDR2: SGDLS, YYNGEE. Trimming pared 4 bases from V and 3 bases from J, leaving 10 bases between. The chain's CDR3 is CASSPQLDTEAFF. Here the CDR3 DNA reads TGTGCCAGCAGCCCCCAGCTCGACACTGAAGCTTTCTTT.

The chain recombines TRBV19 with TRBJ2-2, with 9 bases that match TRBD1. CDR1 and CDR2 (germline): LNHDA, SQIVND (reference sequence). Unmatched junction bases numbered 6, after V lost 1 base and J lost 3 bases. The CDR3 sequence is 17 residues long. CDR3 region: CASSIAGTGHYTGELFF. The CDR3 nucleotides read TGTGCCAGTAGTATAGCAGGGACAGGGCATTACACCGGGGAGCTGTTTTTT.

This rearrangement joins TRBV10-1 to TRBJ1-5; D is ambiguous. V gave up 0 bases and J gave up 7 bases, with 7 bases separating them. The CDR3 has 13 amino acids. CDR1 WNHNN and CDR2 SYGVQD come from the germline V gene (reference sequence). In DNA form, the CDR3 reads TGCGCCAGCAGTGAGTCAGGGTTGCAGCCCCAGCATTTT. Amino acids: CASSESGLQPQHF.